This T cell receptor (beta chain) was captured by sequencing in a study of Tregs in tolerant kidney transplant recipients (dated 2019 in TCRdb). Concerning the study at large: Additional Treg samples were obtained from an approximately three-day mixed lymphocyte reaction with belatacept, with some samples followed by a 5-day donor restimulation, before recipient CD4+CD25+CD127- cells were sorted. Antibodies distinguished recipient from donor cells when sorting primary belatacept mixed lymphocyte reaction cultures. TCRbeta sequencing was used in the study to identify donor-specific regulatory T cells before combined kidney and bone marrow transplantation, and the identified cells were then tracked after transplant. TCRbeta repertoire sequencing was used in 3 healthy controls to compare several ways of expanding Tregs specific for an allogeneic donor.

Healthy control blood came either as purchased buffy coats or from healthy volunteers. Healthy control blood was processed by Ficoll density gradient to PBMCs and cryopreserved; patient PBMCs were collected before and after transplant. Details on this clone: Its cognate antigen has yet to be identified. No base-level quality is on record; no much larger clone is a single base apart.

For TCRbeta CDR3 sequencing, genomic DNA from the sorted cells was extracted using the QIAGEN DNeasy Blood and Tissue Kit. High-throughput TCRbeta CDR3 sequencing, including PCR amplification with bias correction and internal controls, was performed commercially through immunoSEQ. Concerning the study's data processing: Unique productive TCRbeta sequences were defined by CDR3 nucleotide sequence where primers matched, otherwise by CDR3 amino acid sequence with Vbeta and Jbeta genes. A sequence was defined as donor-reactive if the sequence was expanded at least 5-fold in CFSE-low cells compared with unstimulated cells and had a frequency of at least 0.01% in CFSE-low cells. Repertoire divergence was quantified by Jensen-Shannon divergence using the top 100 TCRbeta sequences ranked by frequency. For any sample with multiple sequencing runs, sorting error was corrected in each run separately before the runs were pooled. TCRdb provides this immuneACCESS table in a form limited to in-frame rearrangements. Some clones are lacking; in checked studies, under half of them reflect an unresolved V gene, and why the rest are absent is not known. The D gene and trimming were derived from the DNA, and the V and J assignments and clone size from that table. In all, the sample holds more than 25,000 clones, and 65% to 85% of those were seen once. The ten biggest clones cover around 2.1% of the sample.

The CDR3 has 13 amino acids, counting the end cysteine and phenylalanine. Just CDR3 DNA is preserved here, 39 bases in frame from base 1. The germline V gene gives CDR1 as MRHNA and CDR2 as SNTAGT. The V end loses 4 bases and the J end loses 4 bases, and a stretch of 10 bases separates them. Paper-wide results and their limitations: Although technical replication error seemed to be minimal, the question of biological reproducibility was not addressed directly. The study was constrained by small patient numbers, and validation of the findings is required in larger populations and under other immunosuppression protocols. Expanding Tregs with activated donor B cells appeared to identify the most biologically relevant and donor-specific TCRbeta repertoire.

Rearrangement joined TRBV6-4 to TRBJ1-1; the D gene cannot be resolved reliably. This clonotype originated in a human donor in good health. The sample taken for sequencing was Tregs from blood cultured with allogeneic cells. The DNA sequence is as follows: TGTGCCAGCAGTGCCGAGGGAGGCACTGAAGCTTTCTTT. Protein translation: CASSAEGGTEAFF.